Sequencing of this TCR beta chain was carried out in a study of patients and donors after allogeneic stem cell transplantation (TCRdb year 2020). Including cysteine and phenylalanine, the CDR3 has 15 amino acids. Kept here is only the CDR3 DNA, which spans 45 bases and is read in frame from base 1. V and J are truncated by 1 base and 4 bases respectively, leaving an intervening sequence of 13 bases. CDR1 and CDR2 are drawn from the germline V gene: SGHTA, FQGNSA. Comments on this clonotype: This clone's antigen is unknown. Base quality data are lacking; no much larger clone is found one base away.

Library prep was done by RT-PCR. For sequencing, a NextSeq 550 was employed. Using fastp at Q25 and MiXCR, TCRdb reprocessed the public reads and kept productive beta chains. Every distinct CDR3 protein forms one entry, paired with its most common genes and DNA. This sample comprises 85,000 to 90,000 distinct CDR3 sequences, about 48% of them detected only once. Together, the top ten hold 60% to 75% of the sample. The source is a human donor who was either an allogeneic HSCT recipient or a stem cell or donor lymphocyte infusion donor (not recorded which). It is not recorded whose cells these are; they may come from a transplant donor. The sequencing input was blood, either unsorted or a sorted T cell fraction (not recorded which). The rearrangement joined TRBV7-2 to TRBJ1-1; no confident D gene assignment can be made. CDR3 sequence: CASSLGGPGGTEAFF. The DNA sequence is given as TGTGCCAGCAGCTTAGGTGGGCCGGGAGGCACTGAAGCTTTCTTT.